The entry below gives a single T cell receptor (beta chain) sequence along with its context. Per germline, CDR1 SNHLY and CDR2 FYNNEI. Trimming removed 2 bases from V and 11 bases from J; junction bases left unmatched: 10. The CDR3 is 14 residues long. A multiplex PCR was run with 60 Vbeta primers and 13 Jbeta primers. Method: immunoSEQ multiplex PCR; TCRdb's copy keeps in-frame clones and lacks some. The repertoire includes approximately 120,000 clones, about 79% of them detected once, and around 2.1% sits in the top ten. This sample was included in a study of cytomegalovirus exposure and HLA in healthy donors.

The source is a man aged 45-65 years in good health and CMV-seronegative. Sequenced sample: PBMCs. V and J are TRBV2 and TRBJ2-3; 7 nucleotides line up with TRBD1. The CDR3 protein is CASSESLGQPGQYF. The CDR3 region has the DNA TGTGCCAGCAGTGAATCATTGGGACAGCCGGGGCAGTATTTT.